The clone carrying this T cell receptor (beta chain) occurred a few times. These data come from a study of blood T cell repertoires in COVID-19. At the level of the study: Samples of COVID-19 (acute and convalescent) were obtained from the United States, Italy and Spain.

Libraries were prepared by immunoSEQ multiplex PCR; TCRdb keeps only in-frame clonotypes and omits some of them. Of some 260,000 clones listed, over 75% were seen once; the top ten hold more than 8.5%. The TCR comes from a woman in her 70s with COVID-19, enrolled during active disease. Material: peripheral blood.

The CDR3 coding sequence is TGTGCCAGCAGCTTAGGGACAGGGCACTCTGGAAACACCATATATTTT. The encoded protein is CASSLGTGHSGNTIYF. This chain connects TRBV5-6 to TRBJ1-3; TRBD1 aligns across 9 bases. Looked up from germline, CDR1 is SGHDT and CDR2 is YYEEEE. Trimming removed 2 bases from V and 0 bases from J; junction bases left unmatched: 3. This CDR3 spans 16 amino acids.